This T cell receptor beta chain is drawn from a study of control samples from healthy donors and cancer patients. The V gene's germline CDR1 is MNHEY and CDR2 SVGAGI. Trimming removed 6 bases from V and 0 bases from J, with 9 bases in between. The CDR3 covers 14 residues. Generated by immunoSEQ multiplex PCR, the TCRdb table keeps only in-frame clones and is missing some. The data show some 94,000 clones, around 86% seen once. Sequenced input: blood. The source of this sequence is a woman in her forties or fifties in good health. This chain connects TRBV6-5 to TRBJ1-3; D gene ambiguous. Written as DNA, the CDR3 is TGTGCCAGCAGCGCACCGAGCTCTGGAAACACCATATATTTT. Translating it yields CASSAPSSGNTIYF.